Sequencing of this TCR beta chain was carried out in a study of blood T cell repertoires in COVID-19. Background on the study: T cells, B-cell-depleted T cells, or PBMCs supplied cDNA or gDNA.

The data were produced by immunoSEQ multiplex PCR, yet TCRdb's version contains in-frame clones alone and is incomplete. The sample includes 120,000 to 150,000 clones, roughly 78% of them seen just once. In this sample, this clone turned up once. The sequenced sample was peripheral blood. The TCR originated in a human donor with acute or convalescent COVID-19. The donor label of this sample is uncertain.

The DNA for the CDR3 is TGTGCCAGCAGCTTAAGGACTCCAACCTCTGGAAACACCATATATTTT. This gives the protein CASSLRTPTSGNTIYF. The rearrangement links TRBV7-2 to TRBJ1-3; D remains unclear. Trimming stripped 2 bases from V and 0 bases from J, with 11 bases between. CDR1 is SGHTA, CDR2 FQGNSA, per germline. The CDR3 is 16 amino acids.